This T cell receptor (beta chain) derives from a study of T cell responses to AZD1222 COVID-19 vaccine. The table came from immunoSEQ multiplex PCR; TCRdb's copy has only in-frame clones and leaves some out. The profile shows about 270,000 clones, almost 95% of them singletons. This CDR3 is built from 15 residues. Trimming shortened V by 2 bases and J by 5 bases, and 10 bases separated the two germline ends. Germline CDR1 is LNHDA and CDR2 is SQIVND (reference sequence). The receptor was derived from an adult who received the AZD1222 COVID-19 vaccine. V is TRBV19 and J is TRBJ1-6, with D perhaps TRBD1 (5 bases). The sequencing used peripheral blood, collected 28 days after the second AZD1222 dose. This CDR3 reads CASSISGTNNSPLHF. Written as DNA, the CDR3 is TGTGCCAGTAGTATATCCGGGACTAATAATTCACCCCTCCACTTT. Together with reference TRBV19 and TRBJ1-6, the CDR3 gives the full variable domain: DGGITQSPKYLFRKEGQNVTLSCEQNLNHDAMYWYRQDPGQGLRLIYYSQIVNDFQKGDIAEGYSVSREKKESFPLTVTSAQKNPTAFYLCASSISGTNNSPLHFGNGTRLTVT.